The following is a TCR beta chain sequence with its context. Its cognate antigen has yet to be identified. Base qualities are missing; no much larger clone stands one base away. The sample is drawn from a study of TIL therapy for anti-PD-1-resistant metastatic lung cancer (dated by TCRdb to the early 2020s). For the study in its entirety: Enrolled patients had a median age of around 51 years (range 38-75) and a median tumor PD-L1 proportion score of under 7%. A median non-synonymous tumor mutation burden of over 1.2 mutations per megabase was determined across the cohort by whole-exome sequencing. Most of the cohort had lung adenocarcinoma, including a handful of EGFR-mutant tumors and two ALK-rearranged tumors, and half of the patients were either current or former smokers. Clonotypes were tracked across tumor, expanded TIL product and serial blood samples by T cell receptor beta sequencing of tumor and peripheral blood. Overall study results and their limits: The study protocol defined all tumor marker inferences as exploratory. Compared with baseline intratumoral T cells, expanded TIL cultures were more clonal and less diverse (median clonality 6% vs 31%, p < 0.0001). The cohort was highly selected, including more treatment-naive, never-smoker and oncogene-addicted patients than is typical, which limits generalizability. Clonal turnover during TIL culture was high, and many clones enriched in the product were not detected in the baseline tumor, suggesting clonal contraction rather than faithful expansion.

From its cysteine to its phenylalanine, the CDR3 spans 17 amino acids. Just CDR3 DNA is preserved here, 51 bases in frame from base 1. The germline V gene specifies MRHNA as CDR1 and SNTAGT as CDR2. Clipping removes 0 bases from V and 4 bases from J, with 9 as the unmatched junction base count. TCR beta CDR3 regions were amplified from genomic DNA by bias-controlled multiplex PCR with the immunoSEQ v3 hsTCRB kit. An Illumina NextSeq 500 was used to sequence the TCR libraries, reaching 2 million or so read pairs at survey level or about 5-6.5 million at deep level. As for the authors' bioinformatics: Clonality was reported by immunoSEQ Analyzer software, which also assigned V, D and J genes and filtered out non-productive sequences. Repertoires were compared by productive Simpson clonality and by the Morisita overlap index of productive TRB rearrangements between infused TIL and blood. TCRdb re-hosts the immuneACCESS table, in-frame sequences only. Its copies lack some clones; in the studies checked, an unresolved V gene accounts for under half of them, and the cause for the rest is not known. The DNA was the basis for D and trimming; V, J and clone size are from that table. For this sample there are more than 20,000 clones; 55% to 80% appear just once. The biggest ten clones account for approximately 7% of the sample.

The meaning of the sample's time point label: pre-treatment sample, taken before nivolumab and TIL therapy. The baseline tumor samples, taken from the same resection that was used to grow TIL, were excised metastases, most often pleural nodules or supraclavicular lymph nodes. Tumors were collected before any PD-1/PD-L1 blockade, after which patients were given nivolumab, and patients who progressed were given lymphodepletion, an infusion of expanded TIL and IL-2. Adults with stage 4 NSCLC were enrolled in a dual-center phase I trial from late 2017 to early 2020. The samples were obtained from a phase I trial that was single-arm and open-label and tested tumor-infiltrating lymphocyte therapy combined with nivolumab in advanced non-small cell lung cancer. For each resected tumor, portions were snap-frozen in liquid nitrogen and kept at -80 degrees C. Using laser-capture macrodissection, tumor regions of interest were selected on H&E sections, then pulverized into roughly 15 mg aliquots and extracted using Qiagen Allprep kits.

Material: tumor tissue, obtained at baseline. This receptor chain uses TRBV6-4 and TRBJ2-3; 8 junctional bases match TRBD2. The clonotype originates from a person between 25 and 80 years old with non-small cell lung cancer. For the CDR3, the sequence is CASSDSAGGVGADTQYF. The nucleotide sequence reads as follows: TGTGCCAGCAGTGACTCGGCGGGGGGTGTTGGTGCAGATACGCAGTATTTT.